Sequencing of this TCR beta chain was carried out in a study of glioma-infiltrating T cells after dendritic cell vaccination. Input was around 2 ug genomic DNA, or all available if less. TCRdb's table, derived via immunoSEQ multiplex PCR, lists solely in-frame clones and lacks some. This table has some 38,000 clones, almost 85% appearing once. CDR1 is MNHEY and CDR2 is SVGAGI in the germline V gene. The CDR3 has 13 residues. Trimming stripped 9 bases from V and 2 bases from J, with 14 bases between. Selection required adequate fresh-frozen tumor tissue plus more than two years' survival data. The starting material was blood, obtained before dendritic cell vaccination. The chain employs TRBV6-5 and TRBJ2-7; tentative D call: TRBD2 (6 bases). The sequence came from a human donor with glioblastoma. CDR3 sequence: CASHIPGAYEQYF. The CDR3 bases are TGTGCCAGTCACATCCCGGGGGCCTACGAGCAGTACTTC.